The clone carrying this T cell receptor beta chain has a handful of counts. Losses at the gene ends were 7 bases for V and 9 bases for J; bases not matched to a gene: 5. There are 12 residues in the CDR3. Germline CDR1 MGHDK, CDR2 SYGVNS. These data come from a study of blood T cell repertoires in COVID-19. The wider study: Sites across the United States, Italy and Spain contributed samples from acute and convalescent COVID-19. T cells, B-cell-depleted T cells, or PBMCs provided the cDNA or gDNA that served as material.

In the source study's methods: Reference gene primer amplification yielded estimated nucleated cell counts. The repertoire was sequenced with immunoSEQ multiplex PCR; TCRdb's copy has only in-frame clones and lacks some. V and J calls and clone size follow that table, whereas D and trimming were derived from the DNA. The repertoire holds tens of thousands of clones, with under 95% as singletons. The sequence came from a man in his fifties with acute or convalescent COVID-19. The V call is TRBV25-1, the J call TRBJ2-1; TRBD2 agrees at 8 bases. Sequencing input: peripheral blood. The CDR3 loop is CASTGGLGEQFF. The CDR3, as DNA: TGTGCCAGCACGGGGGGGCTGGGTGAGCAGTTCTTC. Filled out from reference TRBV25-1 and TRBJ2-1, the complete variable domain reads EADIYQTPRYLVIGTGKKITLECSQTMGHDKMYWYQQDPGMELHLIHYSYGVNSTEKGDLSSESTVSRIRTEHFPLTLESARPSHTSQYLCASTGGLGEQFFGPGTRLTVL.